The clone carrying this T cell receptor (beta chain) was found many times. The sample comes from a study of neurological immune-mediated disorders. Via MiXCR, TCRdb re-called the 5' RACE reads, giving one row per CDR3 protein. The table includes around 64,000 distinct CDR3 sequences, 2.5% to 4% detected once. Source material was 2 million unsorted PBMCs, stored at -80 °C in RNAlater. V shed 6 bases and J 4 bases; nucleotides not matched to a gene: 10. This CDR3 has 14 residues. Per the germline V gene, CDR1 is DFQATT and CDR2 is SNEGSKA (reference sequence). The chain uses TRBV20-1 and TRBJ1-1; 8 bases fit TRBD1. The clonotype comes from a woman aged 50 to 60 with multiple sclerosis. The sequencing sample was made of PBMCs. CDR3 sequence reads: CSADDRTGTTEAFF. The CDR3 DNA reads TGCAGTGCCGACGATAGGACAGGGACCACTGAAGCTTTCTTT.